The T cell receptor beta chain under discussion was sequenced for a study of technical replicates of blood from a handful of donors. CDR1 is LNHNV, CDR2 YYDKDF, per germline (reference sequence). Trimming took 5 bases from V and 4 from J; bases not matched to a gene: 8. The CDR3 runs to 15 residues. Measured with immunoSEQ multiplex PCR; TCRdb has only the in-frame clones, and not every one. The sample comprises over 70,000 clones, around 95% of which are singletons, and 0.34% rests with the top ten. The receptor was derived from a human donor in good health. The rearrangement links TRBV15 to TRBJ2-5, with 9 positions matching TRBD1. The specimen was T cells isolated from PBMCs. The CDR3 DNA follows: TGTGCCACCAGCGTACCGGGACAGGGTGGAGAGACCCAGTACTTC. Its translation: CATSVPGQGGETQYF.